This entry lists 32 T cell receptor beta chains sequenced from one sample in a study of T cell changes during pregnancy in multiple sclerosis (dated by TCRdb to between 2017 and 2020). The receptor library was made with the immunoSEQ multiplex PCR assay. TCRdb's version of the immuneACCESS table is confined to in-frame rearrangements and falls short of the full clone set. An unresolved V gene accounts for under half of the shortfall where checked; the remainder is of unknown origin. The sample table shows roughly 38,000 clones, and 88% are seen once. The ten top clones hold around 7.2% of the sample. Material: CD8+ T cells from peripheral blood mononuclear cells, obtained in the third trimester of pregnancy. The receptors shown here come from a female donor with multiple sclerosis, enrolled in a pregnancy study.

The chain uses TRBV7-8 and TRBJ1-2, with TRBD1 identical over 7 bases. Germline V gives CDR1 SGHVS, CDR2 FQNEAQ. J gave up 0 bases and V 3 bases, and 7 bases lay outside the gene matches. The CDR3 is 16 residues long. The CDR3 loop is CASSFFDREANYGYTF. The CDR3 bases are TGTGCCAGCAGCTTTTTTGACAGGGAAGCTAACTATGGCTACACCTTC.

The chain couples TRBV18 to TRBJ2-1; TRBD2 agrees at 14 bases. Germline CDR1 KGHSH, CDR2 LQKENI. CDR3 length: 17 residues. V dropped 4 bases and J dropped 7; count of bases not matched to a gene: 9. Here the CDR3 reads CASSRTSGGFTTNEQFF. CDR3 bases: TGTGCCAGCTCACGGACTAGCGGGGGGTTCACTACGAATGAGCAGTTCTTC.

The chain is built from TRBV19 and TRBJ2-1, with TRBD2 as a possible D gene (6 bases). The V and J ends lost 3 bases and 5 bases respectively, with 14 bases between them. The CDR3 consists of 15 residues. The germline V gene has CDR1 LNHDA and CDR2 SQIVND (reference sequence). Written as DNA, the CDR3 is TGTGCCAGTAGTATCTCCCTAGCGCAAAACAATGAGCAGTTCTTC. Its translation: CASSISLAQNNEQFF. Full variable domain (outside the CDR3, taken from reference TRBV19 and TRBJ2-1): DGGITQSPKYLFRKEGQNVTLSCEQNLNHDAMYWYRQDPGQGLRLIYYSQIVNDFQKGDIAEGYSVSREKKESFPLTVTSAQKNPTAFYLCASSISLAQNNEQFFGPGTRLTVL.

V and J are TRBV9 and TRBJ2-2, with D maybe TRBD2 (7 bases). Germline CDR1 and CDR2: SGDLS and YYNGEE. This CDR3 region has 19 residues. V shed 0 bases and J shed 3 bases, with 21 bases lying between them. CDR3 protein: CASSVATGLGRGDTGELFF. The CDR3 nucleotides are TGTGCCAGCAGCGTAGCTACAGGGTTGGGACGGGGGGACACCGGGGAGCTGTTTTTT.

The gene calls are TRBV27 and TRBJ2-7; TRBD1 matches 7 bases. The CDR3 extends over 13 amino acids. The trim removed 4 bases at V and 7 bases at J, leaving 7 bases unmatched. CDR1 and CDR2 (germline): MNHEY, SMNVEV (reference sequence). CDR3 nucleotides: TGTGCCAGCAGTTACTACAGGGGTTGGGAGCAGTACTTC. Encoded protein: CASSYYRGWEQYF.

In DNA, the CDR3 is TGCAGCGTTGAGCAATTCGGGACAGGGGGAGGAAACACCATATATTTT. It specifies CSVEQFGTGGGNTIYF. This chain links TRBV29-1 with TRBJ1-3, with 11 bases that match TRBD1. In germline, CDR1 is SQVTM, CDR2 ANQGSEA. The CDR3 is 16 residues long. V shed 3 bases, J shed 4 bases, and the junction held 8 bases outside the gene matches.

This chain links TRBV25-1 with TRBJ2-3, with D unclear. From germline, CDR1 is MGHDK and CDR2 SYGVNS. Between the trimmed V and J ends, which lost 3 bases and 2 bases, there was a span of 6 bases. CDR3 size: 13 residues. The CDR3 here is CASSDPITDTQYF. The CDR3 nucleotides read TGTGCCAGCAGTGACCCTATCACAGATACGCAGTATTTT.

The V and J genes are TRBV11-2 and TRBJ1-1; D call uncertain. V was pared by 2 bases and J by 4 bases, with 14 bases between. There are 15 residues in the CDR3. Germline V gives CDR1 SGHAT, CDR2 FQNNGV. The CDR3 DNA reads TGTGCCAGCAGCTTACGGGCCGGTGGAGGCACTGAAGCTTTCTTT. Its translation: CASSLRAGGGTEAFF.

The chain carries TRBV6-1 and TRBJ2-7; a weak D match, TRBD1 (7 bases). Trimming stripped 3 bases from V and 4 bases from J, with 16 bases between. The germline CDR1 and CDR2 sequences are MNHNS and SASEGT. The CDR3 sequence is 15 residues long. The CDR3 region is CASSETGTGFYEQYF. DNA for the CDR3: TGTGCCAGCAGTGAGACAGGGACTGGTTTTTACGAGCAGTACTTC.

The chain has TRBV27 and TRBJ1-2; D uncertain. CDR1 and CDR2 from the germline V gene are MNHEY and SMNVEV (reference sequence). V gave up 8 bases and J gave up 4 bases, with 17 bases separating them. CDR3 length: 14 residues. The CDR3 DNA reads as TGTGCCAGCGGCCCCCGGGAAAGGACCTATGGCTACACCTTC. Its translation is CASGPRERTYGYTF.

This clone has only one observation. The CDR3 DNA follows: TGTGCCAGCAGCTCGACAGGGGATCGGGGCACTGAAGCTTTCTTT. The encoded protein is CASSSTGDRGTEAFF. V and J are TRBV13 and TRBJ1-1; TRBD1 aligns across 8 bases. J was trimmed by 4 bases and V by 4 bases; bases with no gene match: 8. Germline values: CDR1 PRHDT, CDR2 FYEKMQ (reference sequence). The CDR3 is 15 amino acids. The full variable domain, in which reference TRBV13 and TRBJ1-1 provide the parts outside the CDR3, is AAGVIQSPRHLIKEKRETATLKCYPIPRHDTVYWYQQGPGQDPQFLISFYEKMQSDKGSIPDRFSAQQFSDYHSELNMSSLELGDSALYFCASSSTGDRGTEAFFGQGTRLTVV.

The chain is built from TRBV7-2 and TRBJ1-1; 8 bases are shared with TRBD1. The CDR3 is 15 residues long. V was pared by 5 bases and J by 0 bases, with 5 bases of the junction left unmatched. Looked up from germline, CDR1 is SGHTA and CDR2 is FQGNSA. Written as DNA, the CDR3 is TGTGCCAGCAGCGTCGCAGGGGGCGTGAACACTGAAGCTTTCTTT. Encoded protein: CASSVAGGVNTEAFF. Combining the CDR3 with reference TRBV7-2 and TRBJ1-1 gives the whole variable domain GAGVSQSPSNKVTEKGKDVELRCDPISGHTALYWYRQSLGQGLEFLIYFQGNSAPDKSGLPSDRFSAERTGGSVSTLTIQRTQQEDSAVYLCASSVAGGVNTEAFFGQGTRLTVV.

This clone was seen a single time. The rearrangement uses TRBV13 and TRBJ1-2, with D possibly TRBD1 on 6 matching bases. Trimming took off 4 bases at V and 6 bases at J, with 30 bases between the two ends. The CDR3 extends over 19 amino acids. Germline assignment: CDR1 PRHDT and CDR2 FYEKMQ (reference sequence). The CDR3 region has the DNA TGTGCCAGCAGCTCTACTCCAAATCCGGACAGACCGAACCCGGATGGCTACACCTTC. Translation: CASSSTPNPDRPNPDGYTF.

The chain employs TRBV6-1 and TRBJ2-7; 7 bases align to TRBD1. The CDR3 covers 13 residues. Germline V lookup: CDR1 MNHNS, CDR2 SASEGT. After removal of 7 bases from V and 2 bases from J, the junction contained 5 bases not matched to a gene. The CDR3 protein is CASTRDSPYEQYF. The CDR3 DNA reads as TGTGCCAGCACGAGGGACAGCCCCTACGAGCAGTACTTC.

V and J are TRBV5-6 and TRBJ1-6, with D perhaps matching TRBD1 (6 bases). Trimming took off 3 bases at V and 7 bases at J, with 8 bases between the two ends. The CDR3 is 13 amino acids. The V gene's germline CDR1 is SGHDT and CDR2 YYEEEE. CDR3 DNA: TGTGCCAGCAGCTCGGGGGGCAATTCACCCCTCCACTTT. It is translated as CASSSGGNSPLHF.

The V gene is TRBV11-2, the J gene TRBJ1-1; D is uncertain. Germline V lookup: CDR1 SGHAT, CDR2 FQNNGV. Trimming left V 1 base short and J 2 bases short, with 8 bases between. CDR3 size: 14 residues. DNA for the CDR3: TGTGCCAGCAGCTTAGGGGCAGTAAACACTGAAGCTTTCTTT. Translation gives CASSLGAVNTEAFF. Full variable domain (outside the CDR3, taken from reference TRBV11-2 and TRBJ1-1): EAGVAQSPRYKIIEKRQSVAFWCNPISGHATLYWYQQILGQGPKLLIQFQNNGVVDDSQLPKDRFSAERLKGVDSTLKIQPAKLEDSAVYLCASSLGAVNTEAFFGQGTRLTVV.

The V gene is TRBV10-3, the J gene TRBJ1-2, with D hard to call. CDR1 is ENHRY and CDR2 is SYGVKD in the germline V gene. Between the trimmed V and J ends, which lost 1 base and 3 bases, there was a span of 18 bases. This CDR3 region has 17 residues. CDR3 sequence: CAISEFLVRESDYGYTF. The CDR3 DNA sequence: TGTGCCATCAGTGAGTTTTTGGTGAGGGAGTCTGACTATGGCTACACCTTC.

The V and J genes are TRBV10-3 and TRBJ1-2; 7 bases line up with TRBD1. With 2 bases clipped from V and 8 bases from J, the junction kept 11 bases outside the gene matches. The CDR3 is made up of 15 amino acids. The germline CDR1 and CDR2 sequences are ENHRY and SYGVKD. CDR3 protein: CAISETRTGLFGYTF. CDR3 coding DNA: TGTGCCATCAGTGAGACTCGGACAGGTCTGTTCGGCTACACCTTC.

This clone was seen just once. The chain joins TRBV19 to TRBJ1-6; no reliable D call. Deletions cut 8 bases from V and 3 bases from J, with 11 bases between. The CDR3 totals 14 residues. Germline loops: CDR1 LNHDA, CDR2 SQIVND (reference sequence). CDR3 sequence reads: CASSRRDYNSPLHF. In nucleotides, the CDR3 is TGTGCCAGTTCCAGACGGGACTATAATTCACCCCTCCACTTT.

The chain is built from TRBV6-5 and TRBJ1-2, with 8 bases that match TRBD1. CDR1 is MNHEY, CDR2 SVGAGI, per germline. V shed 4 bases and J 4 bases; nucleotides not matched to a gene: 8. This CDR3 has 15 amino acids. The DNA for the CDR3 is TGTGCCAGCAGTTCGGACAGGGAGGGTACCTATGGCTACACCTTC. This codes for CASSSDREGTYGYTF.

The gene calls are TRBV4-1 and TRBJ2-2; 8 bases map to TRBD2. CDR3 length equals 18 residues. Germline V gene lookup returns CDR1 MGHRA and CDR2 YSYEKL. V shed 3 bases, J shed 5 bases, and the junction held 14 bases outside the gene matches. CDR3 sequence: CASSQRSSGWLLTGELFF. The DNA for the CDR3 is TGCGCCAGCAGCCAGAGATCTAGCGGGTGGTTACTTACCGGGGAGCTGTTTTTT.

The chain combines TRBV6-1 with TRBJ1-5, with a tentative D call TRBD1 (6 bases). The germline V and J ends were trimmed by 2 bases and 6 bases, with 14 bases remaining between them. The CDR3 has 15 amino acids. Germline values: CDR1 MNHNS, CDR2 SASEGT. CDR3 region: CASSERFGGLQPQHF. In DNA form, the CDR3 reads TGTGCCAGCAGTGAAAGGTTCGGGGGGCTTCAGCCCCAGCATTTT.

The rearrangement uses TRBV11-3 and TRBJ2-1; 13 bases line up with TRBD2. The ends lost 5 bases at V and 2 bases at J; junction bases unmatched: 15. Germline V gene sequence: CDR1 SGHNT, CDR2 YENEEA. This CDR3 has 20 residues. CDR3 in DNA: TGTGCCAGCAGCCCTCCCCCCGGGACTAGCGGGGCCTCACCCTACAATGAGCAGTTCTTC. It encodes CASSPPPGTSGASPYNEQFF.

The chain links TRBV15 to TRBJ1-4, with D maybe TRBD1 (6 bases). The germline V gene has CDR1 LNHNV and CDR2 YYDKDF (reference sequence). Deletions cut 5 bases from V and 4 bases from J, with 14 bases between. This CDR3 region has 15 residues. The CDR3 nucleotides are TGTGCCACCAGCGGGCCGACAGGAGGTAATGAAAAACTGTTTTTT. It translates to CATSGPTGGNEKLFF.

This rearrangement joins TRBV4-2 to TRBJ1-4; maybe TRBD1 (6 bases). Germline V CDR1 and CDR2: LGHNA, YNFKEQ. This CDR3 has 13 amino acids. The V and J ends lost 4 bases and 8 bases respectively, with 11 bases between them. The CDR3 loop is CASSREGGEKLFF. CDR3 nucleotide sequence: TGTGCCAGCAGCCGGGAGGGGGGGGAAAAACTGTTTTTT.

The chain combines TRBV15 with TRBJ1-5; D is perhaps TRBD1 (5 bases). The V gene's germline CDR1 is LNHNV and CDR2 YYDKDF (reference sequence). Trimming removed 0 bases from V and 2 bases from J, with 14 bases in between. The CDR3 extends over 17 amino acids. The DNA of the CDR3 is TGTGCCACCAGCAGAGAATGGGGGGTGTTTGGCAATCAGCCCCAGCATTTT. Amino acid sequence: CATSREWGVFGNQPQHF.

CDR3 DNA: TGCGCCAGCAGCCCCCGAGGGCCCCCAACGAGACAAGAGACCCAGTACTTC. It encodes CASSPRGPPTRQETQYF. The chain recombines TRBV5-1 with TRBJ2-5, with D possibly TRBD2 on 5 matching bases. The CDR3 is made up of 17 amino acids. Per germline, CDR1 SGHRS and CDR2 YFSETQ. The V and J ends lost 4 bases and 2 bases respectively, with 21 bases between them. The entire variable domain, with the rest obtained from reference TRBV5-1 and TRBJ2-5, is as follows: KAGVTQTPRYLIKTRGQQVTLSCSPISGHRSVSWYQQTPGQGLQFLFEYFSETQRNKGNFPGRFSGRQFSNSRSEMNVSTLELGDSALYLCASSPRGPPTRQETQYFGPGTRLLVL.

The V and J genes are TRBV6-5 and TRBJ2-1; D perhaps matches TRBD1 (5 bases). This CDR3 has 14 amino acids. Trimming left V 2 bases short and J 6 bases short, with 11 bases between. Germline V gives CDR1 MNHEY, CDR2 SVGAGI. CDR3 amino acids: CASSYDSETNEQFF. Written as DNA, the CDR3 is TGTGCCAGCAGTTACGACAGCGAGACCAATGAGCAGTTCTTC.

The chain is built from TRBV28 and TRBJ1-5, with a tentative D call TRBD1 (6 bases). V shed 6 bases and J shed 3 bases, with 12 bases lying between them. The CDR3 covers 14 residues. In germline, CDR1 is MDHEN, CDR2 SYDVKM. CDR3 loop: CASSLGHTNQPQHF. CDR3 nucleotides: TGTGCCAGCAGCTTGGGACACACCAATCAGCCCCAGCATTTT.

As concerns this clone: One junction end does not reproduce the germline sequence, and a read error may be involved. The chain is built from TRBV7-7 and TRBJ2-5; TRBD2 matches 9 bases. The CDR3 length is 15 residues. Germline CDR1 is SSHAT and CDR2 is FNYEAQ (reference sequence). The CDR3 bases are TGTGCTAGCAGCCCAGGGACTAGCTTCTCGGAGACCCAGTACTTC. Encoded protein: CASSPGTSFSETQYF.

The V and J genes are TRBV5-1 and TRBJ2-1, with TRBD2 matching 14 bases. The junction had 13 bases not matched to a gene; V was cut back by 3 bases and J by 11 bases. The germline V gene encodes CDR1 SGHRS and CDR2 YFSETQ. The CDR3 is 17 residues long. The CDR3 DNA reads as TGCGCCAGCAGCTCCCCCAGACTAGCGGGGGGGCGATATCAGCAGTTCTTC. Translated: CASSSPRLAGGRYQQFF.

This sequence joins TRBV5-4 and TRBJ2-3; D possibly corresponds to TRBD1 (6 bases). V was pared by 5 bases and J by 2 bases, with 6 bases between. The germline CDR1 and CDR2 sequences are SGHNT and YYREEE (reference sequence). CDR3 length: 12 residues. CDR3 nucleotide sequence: TGTGCCAGCAGGGGGGCCACAGATACGCAGTATTTT. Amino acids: CASRGATDTQYF.